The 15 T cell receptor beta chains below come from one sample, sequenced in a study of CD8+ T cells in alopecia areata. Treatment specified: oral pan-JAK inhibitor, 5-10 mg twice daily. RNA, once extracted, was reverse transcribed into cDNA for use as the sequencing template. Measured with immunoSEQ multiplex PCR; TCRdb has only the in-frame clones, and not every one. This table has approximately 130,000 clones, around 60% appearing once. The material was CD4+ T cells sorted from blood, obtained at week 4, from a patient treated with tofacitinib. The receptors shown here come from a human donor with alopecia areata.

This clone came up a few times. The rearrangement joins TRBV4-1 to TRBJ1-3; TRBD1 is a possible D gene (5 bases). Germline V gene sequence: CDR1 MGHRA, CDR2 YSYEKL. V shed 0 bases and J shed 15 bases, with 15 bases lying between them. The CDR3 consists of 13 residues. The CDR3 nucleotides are TGCGCCAGCAGCCAAGATTGGGGGACCCCACGATATTTT. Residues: CASSQDWGTPRYF.

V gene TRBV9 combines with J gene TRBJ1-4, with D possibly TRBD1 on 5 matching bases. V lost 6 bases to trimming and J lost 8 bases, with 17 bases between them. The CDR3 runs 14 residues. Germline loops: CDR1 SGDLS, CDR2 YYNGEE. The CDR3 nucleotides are TGTGCCAGCAACCACGGGACCCCGGGGGAAAAACTGTTTTTT. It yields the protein CASNHGTPGEKLFF.

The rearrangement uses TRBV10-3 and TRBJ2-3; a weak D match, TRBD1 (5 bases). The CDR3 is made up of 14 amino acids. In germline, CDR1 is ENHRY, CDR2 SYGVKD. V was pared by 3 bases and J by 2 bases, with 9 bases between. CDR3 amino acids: CAISERGDTDTQYF. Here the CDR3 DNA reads TGTGCCATCAGTGAAAGGGGTGACACAGATACGCAGTATTTT.

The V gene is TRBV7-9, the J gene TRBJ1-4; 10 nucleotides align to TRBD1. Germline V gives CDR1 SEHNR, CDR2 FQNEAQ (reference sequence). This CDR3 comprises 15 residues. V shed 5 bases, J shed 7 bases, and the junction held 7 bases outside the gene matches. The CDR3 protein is CASSPGTGASEKLFF. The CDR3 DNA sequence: TGTGCCAGCAGCCCGGGGACAGGGGCTAGTGAAAAACTGTTTTTT.

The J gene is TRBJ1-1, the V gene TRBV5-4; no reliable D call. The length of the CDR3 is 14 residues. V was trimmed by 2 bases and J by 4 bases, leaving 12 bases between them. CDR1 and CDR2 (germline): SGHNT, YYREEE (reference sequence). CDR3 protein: CASSLTRSSTEAFF. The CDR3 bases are TGTGCCAGCAGCTTAACTCGCTCTAGCACTGAAGCTTTCTTT.

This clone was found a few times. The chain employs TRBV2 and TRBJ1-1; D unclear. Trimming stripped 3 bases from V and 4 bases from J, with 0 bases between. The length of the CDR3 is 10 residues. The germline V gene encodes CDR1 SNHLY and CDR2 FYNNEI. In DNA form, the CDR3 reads TGTGCCAGCAGTGACACTGAAGCTTTCTTT. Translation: CASSDTEAFF.

CDR3 sequence (DNA): TGTGCCAGCAGTTGGGTAGGAGACAGCAATGAGCAGTTCTTC. Translating gives CASSWVGDSNEQFF. The chain links TRBV6-5 to TRBJ2-1; a possible D gene is TRBD1 (5 bases). CDR1 is MNHEY and CDR2 is SVGAGI in the germline V gene. Trimming left V 4 bases short and J 6 bases short, with 13 bases between. The CDR3 has 14 residues.

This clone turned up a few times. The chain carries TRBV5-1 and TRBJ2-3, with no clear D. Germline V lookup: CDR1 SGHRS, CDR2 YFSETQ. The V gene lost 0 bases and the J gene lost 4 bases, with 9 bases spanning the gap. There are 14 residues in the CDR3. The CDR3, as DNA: TGCGCCAGCAGCTTGGATGTTTCGGCAGATACGCAGTATTTT. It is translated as CASSLDVSADTQYF.

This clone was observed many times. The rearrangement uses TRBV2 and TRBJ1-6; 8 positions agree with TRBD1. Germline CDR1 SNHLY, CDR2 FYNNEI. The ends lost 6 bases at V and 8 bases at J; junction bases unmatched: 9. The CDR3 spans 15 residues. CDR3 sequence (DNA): TGTGCCAGCAGCAGGACAGGGCCCGGGGATTCACCCCTCCACTTT. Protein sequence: CASSRTGPGDSPLHF.

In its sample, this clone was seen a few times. CDR3 region: CASSLEGASSGANVLTF. CDR3 nucleotides: TGTGCCTCGTCTCTCGAGGGGGCCAGCTCTGGGGCCAACGTCCTGACTTTC. The chain joins TRBV30 to TRBJ2-6, with 7 bases fitting TRBD1. Germline CDR1 GTSNPN, CDR2 SVGIG (reference sequence). The CDR3 loop spans 17 amino acids. The V gene end was trimmed by 7 bases and the J gene end by 0 bases; junction bases not matched to a gene: 12.

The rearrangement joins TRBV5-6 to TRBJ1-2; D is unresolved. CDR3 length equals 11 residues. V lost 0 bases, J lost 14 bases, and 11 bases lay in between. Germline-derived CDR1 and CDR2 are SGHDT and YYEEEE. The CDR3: CASSLAVPGTF. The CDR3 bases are TGTGCCAGCAGCTTGGCAGTCCCGGGGACCTTC. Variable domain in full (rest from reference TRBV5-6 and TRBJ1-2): DAGVTQSPTHLIKTRGQQVTLRCSPKSGHDTVSWYQQALGQGPQFIFQYYEEEERQRGNFPDRFSGHQFPNYSSELNVNALLLGDSALYLCASSLAVPGTFGSGTRLTVV.

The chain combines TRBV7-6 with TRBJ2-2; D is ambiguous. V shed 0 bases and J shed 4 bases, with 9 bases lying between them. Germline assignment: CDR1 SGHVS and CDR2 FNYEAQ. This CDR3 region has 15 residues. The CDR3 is CASSLAQATTGELFF. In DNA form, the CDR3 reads TGTGCCAGCAGCTTAGCCCAGGCGACCACCGGGGAGCTGTTTTTT.

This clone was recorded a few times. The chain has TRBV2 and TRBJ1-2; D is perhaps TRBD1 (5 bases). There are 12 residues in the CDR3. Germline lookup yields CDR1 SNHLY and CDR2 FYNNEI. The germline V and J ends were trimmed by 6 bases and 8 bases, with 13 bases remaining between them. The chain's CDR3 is CASRTGEEGYTF. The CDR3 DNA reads TGTGCCAGCAGAACAGGCGAGGAGGGCTACACCTTC.

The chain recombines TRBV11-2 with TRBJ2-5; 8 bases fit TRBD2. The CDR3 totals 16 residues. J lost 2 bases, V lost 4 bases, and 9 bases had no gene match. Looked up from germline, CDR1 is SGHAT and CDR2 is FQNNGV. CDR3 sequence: CASSSTGGRGQETQYF. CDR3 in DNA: TGTGCCAGCAGCTCCACGGGAGGGCGAGGGCAAGAGACCCAGTACTTC.

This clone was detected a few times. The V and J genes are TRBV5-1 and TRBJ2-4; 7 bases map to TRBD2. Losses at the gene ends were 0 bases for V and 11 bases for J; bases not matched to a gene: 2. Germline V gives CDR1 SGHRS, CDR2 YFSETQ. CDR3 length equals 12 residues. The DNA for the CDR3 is TGCGCCAGCAGCTTGGACGCGGGAGTTCAGTACTTC. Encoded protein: CASSLDAGVQYF.